This entry lists 20 T cell receptor beta chains sequenced from one sample in a study of blood T cell repertoires in COVID-19. The repertoire was sequenced with immunoSEQ multiplex PCR; TCRdb's copy has only in-frame clones and lacks some. There are roughly 120,000 clones in the sample; around 90% occur only once, and approximately 2% lies in the top ten. Sequencing input: peripheral blood. The receptors here all came from a man in his fifties with COVID-19, enrolled during active disease.

This clone has a handful of counts. This chain joins TRBV14 and TRBJ1-5; 8 nucleotides agree with TRBD1. V trimming: 4 bases; J trimming: 5 bases; junction bases outside the gene matches: 1. CDR1 is SGHDN, CDR2 FVKESK, per germline. The CDR3 extends over 13 amino acids. Here the CDR3 reads CASSLQGDQPQHF. CDR3 DNA: TGTGCCAGCAGCCTACAGGGGGATCAGCCCCAGCATTTT.

The V call is TRBV7-9, the J call TRBJ2-1; a weak D match, TRBD2 (5 bases). The germline gives CDR1 SEHNR, CDR2 FQNEAQ (reference sequence). V lost 3 bases, J lost 5 bases, and 11 bases lay in between. The CDR3 contains 14 residues. The CDR3 reads CASSFQSSDNEQFF. The CDR3 nucleotides are TGTGCCAGCAGCTTTCAAAGTAGCGACAATGAGCAGTTCTTC. Full variable domain (missing parts from reference TRBV7-9 and TRBJ2-1): DTGVSQNPRHKITKRGQNVTFRCDPISEHNRLYWYRQTLGQGPEFLTYFQNEAQLEKSRLLSDRFSAERPKGSFSTLEIQRTEQGDSAMYLCASSFQSSDNEQFFGPGTRLTVL.

The J gene is TRBJ1-3, the V gene TRBV2; D remains ambiguous. Germline lookup yields CDR1 SNHLY and CDR2 FYNNEI. V gave up 2 bases and J gave up 2 bases, with 10 bases separating them. The CDR3 spans 15 residues. CDR3 sequence (DNA): TGTGCCAGCAGTGAACAGCGGGTGGCTGGAAACACCATATATTTT. It yields the protein CASSEQRVAGNTIYF.

This clone is a singleton in its sample. This chain connects TRBV5-6 to TRBJ2-1, with TRBD2 matching 11 bases. The CDR3 has 14 residues. Germline CDR1 SGHDT, CDR2 YYEEEE. With 5 bases clipped from V and 4 bases from J, the junction kept 2 bases outside the gene matches. The CDR3 bases are TGTGCCAGCAGGCGGACTAGCGGGTACAATGAGCAGTTCTTC. It yields the protein CASRRTSGYNEQFF.

A word on this clone: Compared with germline, one end of the junction differs, possibly owing to a read error. This rearrangement joins TRBV3-1 (or the pseudogene TRBV3-2) to TRBJ2-7; D call uncertain. The germline CDR1 and CDR2 sequences are LGHDT and YNNKEL (reference sequence). The CDR3 consists of 14 residues. The CDR3 loop reads CASSPREHSNEQYF. As DNA, the CDR3 is TGTGCCAGCAGCCCACGAGAGCACTCCAACGAGCAGTACTTC.

The rearrangement uses TRBV5-3 and TRBJ2-4; the match to TRBD2 covers 8 bases. TRBV5-3 is flagged as an ORF with uncertain function. Losses at the gene ends were 4 bases for V and 6 bases for J; bases not matched to a gene: 6. The length of the CDR3 is 14 residues. CDR3 in amino acids: CARSQRLARNIQYF. The CDR3 bases are TGTGCCAGAAGCCAGAGACTAGCGAGAAACATTCAGTACTTC.

This clone was seen once. This sequence joins TRBV25-1 and TRBJ2-1, with 10 bases identical to TRBD2. V shed 4 bases and J 7 bases; nucleotides not matched to a gene: 4. Germline V gene lookup returns CDR1 MGHDK and CDR2 SYGVNS. The CDR3 runs to 14 residues. CDR3: CASSVSGRGNEQFF. CDR3 bases: TGTGCCAGCAGTGTCAGCGGGAGGGGAAATGAGCAGTTCTTC.

This chain links TRBV7-2 with TRBJ1-2; no clear D gene. The CDR3 has 12 amino acids. Looked up from germline, CDR1 is SGHTA and CDR2 is FQGNSA. The germline V and J ends were trimmed by 6 bases and 8 bases, with 13 bases remaining between them. The CDR3 DNA follows: TGTGCCAGCAGACTCTCCTCGGAGGGCTACACCTTC. It codes for CASRLSSEGYTF.

The rearrangement links TRBV30 to TRBJ2-3; the match to TRBD2 covers 8 bases. CDR1 and CDR2 (germline): GTSNPN, SVGIG (reference sequence). The length of the CDR3 is 16 residues. With 3 bases clipped from V and 3 bases from J, the junction kept 11 bases outside the gene matches. CDR3 sequence: CAWSPGGRSSTDTQYF. In nucleotides, the CDR3 is TGTGCCTGGAGCCCGGGGGGGAGGTCCTCAACAGATACGCAGTATTTT.

The chain is built from TRBV27 and TRBJ2-3; TRBD2 aligns across 13 bases. The length of the CDR3 is 15 residues. CDR1 is MNHEY and CDR2 is SMNVEV in the germline V gene (reference sequence). V was clipped by 6 bases and J by 7 bases; unmatched bases: 7. DNA of the CDR3: TGTGCCAGCAGACCGGGACTAGCGGGAATTTATACGCAGTATTTT. Its translation is CASRPGLAGIYTQYF.

This chain connects TRBV9 to TRBJ2-3; 7 bases fit TRBD2. With V trimmed by 1 base and J by 9 bases, 5 bases remained unmatched. The CDR3 extends over 13 amino acids. Germline CDR1 is SGDLS and CDR2 is YYNGEE. CDR3 residues: CASSVIAGETQYF. CDR3 nucleotides: TGTGCCAGCAGCGTAATTGCGGGAGAAACGCAGTATTTT.

In this sample, this clone turned up once. The V gene is TRBV5-1, the J gene TRBJ2-7, with 13 nucleotides matching TRBD2. CDR1 is SGHRS, CDR2 YFSETQ, per germline. CDR3 length: 16 residues. V shed 4 bases, J shed 2 bases, and the junction held 6 bases outside the gene matches. The CDR3 region is CASSAGTSGTTYEQYF. DNA of the CDR3: TGCGCCAGCAGCGCCGGGACTAGCGGGACTACCTACGAGCAGTACTTC.

This sequence joins TRBV24-1 and TRBJ2-1; 9 bases are shared with TRBD2. There are 15 residues in the CDR3. Germline V gene sequence: CDR1 KGHDR, CDR2 SFDVKD. The V and J ends lost 3 bases and 6 bases, in that order; junction bases with no gene match: 5. CDR3 sequence (DNA): TGTGCCACCAGTGATACACTAGCGGGCGTCAATGAGCAGTTCTTC. Protein: CATSDTLAGVNEQFF.

The chain has TRBV5-1 and TRBJ1-3; D not certain. Germline values: CDR1 SGHRS, CDR2 YFSETQ. The CDR3 runs 15 residues. V was pared by 4 bases and J by 0 bases, with 11 bases between. The CDR3 reads CASSPGRVSGNTIYF. Written as DNA, the CDR3 is TGCGCCAGCAGCCCTGGTCGAGTCTCTGGAAACACCATATATTTT.

This sequence joins TRBV6-2 or TRBV6-3 and TRBJ1-2, with 9 positions matching TRBD1. V was clipped by 1 base and J by 4 bases; unmatched bases: 7. Germline V CDR1 and CDR2: MNHEY, SVGEGT. The CDR3 spans 16 residues. The CDR3 DNA follows: TGTGCCAGCAGTTACTACCCGGGACAGGGAAGCTATGGCTACACCTTC. This gives the protein CASSYYPGQGSYGYTF.

The CDR3, as DNA: TGTGCCAGCAGTTTAGGAGGGCAGCCCCAGCATTTT. This sequence encodes CASSLGGQPQHF. V gene TRBV28 combines with J gene TRBJ1-5; D gene ambiguous. Germline CDR1 reads MDHEN; CDR2 reads SYDVKM. V lost 2 bases and J 7 bases, leaving 6 bases between the germline ends. There are 12 residues in the CDR3.

The chain carries TRBV9 and TRBJ2-3, with D possibly being TRBD2 (6 bases). The CDR3 length is 15 residues. V lost 0 bases and J 3 bases, leaving 11 bases between the germline ends. Germline assignment: CDR1 SGDLS and CDR2 YYNGEE. The CDR3 spells CASSVGAGRTDTQYF. For the CDR3, the DNA is TGTGCCAGCAGCGTAGGGGCGGGAAGGACAGATACGCAGTATTTT.

The rearrangement links TRBV7-2 to TRBJ2-7; 9 bases are a match to TRBD2. The CDR3 consists of 15 residues. The V gene's germline CDR1 is SGHTA and CDR2 FQGNSA. J lost 9 bases, V lost 4 bases, and 13 bases had no gene match. CDR3 DNA sequence: TGTGCCAGCAGCTGGATAGCGGGAGACGGAATGGGGCAGTACTTC. The encoded protein is CASSWIAGDGMGQYF.

This clone was counted once. The chain uses TRBV7-3 and TRBJ2-7; D possibly corresponds to TRBD2 (5 bases). CDR1 SGHTA and CDR2 FQGTGA come from the germline V gene. This CDR3 contains 13 residues. Deletions cut 2 bases from V and 1 base from J, with 6 bases between. The CDR3 spells CASSLGESYEQYF. The CDR3, as DNA: TGTGCCAGCAGCTTAGGGGAGTCCTACGAGCAGTACTTC. Full variable domain (outside the CDR3, taken from reference TRBV7-3 and TRBJ2-7): GAGVSQTPSNKVTEKGKYVELRCDPISGHTALYWYRQSLGQGPEFLIYFQGTGAADDSGLPNDRFFAVRPEGSVSTLKIQRTERGDSAVYLCASSLGESYEQYFGPGTRLTVT.

The V and J genes are TRBV15 and TRBJ1-6; D is ambiguous. This CDR3 comprises 15 residues. Germline CDR1 reads LNHNV; CDR2 reads YYDKDF (reference sequence). Trimming cost V 2 bases and J 6 bases, with 11 bases left between them. The CDR3 sequence is CATSRSGEFNSPLHF. CDR3 sequence (DNA): TGTGCCACCAGCAGATCCGGGGAATTTAATTCACCCCTCCACTTT.